The 7 T cell receptor beta chains in this list originate from one sample, sequenced in a study of CD8+ T cells in alopecia areata. Treatment here: oral pan-JAK inhibitor, 5-10 mg twice daily. cDNA serving as the sequencing template came from extracted, reverse transcribed RNA. Here immunoSEQ multiplex PCR was the method, and the copy in TCRdb shows in-frame clones only, minus some. The sample carries 130,000 or so clones, approximately 90% recorded once. The material sequenced was CD8+ T cells sorted from blood, taken at week 4, from a patient treated with tofacitinib. All receptors come from a human donor with alopecia areata.

A remark on this clone: Other DNA variants within this sample encode the same CDR3. This sequence joins TRBV30 and TRBJ1-1, with D maybe TRBD1 (5 bases). The V and J ends lost 4 bases and 0 bases respectively, with 18 bases between them. Germline V CDR1 and CDR2: GTSNPN, SVGIG (reference sequence). This CDR3 region has 16 residues. The DNA of the CDR3 is TGTGCCTGGAAGGATACCGACAGTGCAATGAACACTGAAGCTTTCTTT. It yields the protein CAWKDTDSAMNTEAFF.

This rearrangement joins TRBV9 to TRBJ2-1, with 8 bases matching TRBD2. With 0 bases clipped from V and 2 bases from J, the junction kept 1 base outside the gene matches. CDR1 and CDR2 (germline): SGDLS, YYNGEE. This CDR3 comprises 15 residues. The CDR3 loop is CASSVAGGPYNEQFF. DNA of the CDR3: TGTGCCAGCAGCGTAGCGGGAGGGCCCTACAATGAGCAGTTCTTC. The full variable domain, completed using reference TRBV9 and TRBJ2-1, is DSGVTQTPKHLITATGQRVTLRCSPRSGDLSVYWYQQSLDQGLQFLIQYYNGEERAKGNILERFSAQQFPDLHSELNLSSLELGDSALYFCASSVAGGPYNEQFFGPGTRLTVL.

This chain connects TRBV7-9 to TRBJ2-1; D not resolved. V was clipped by 5 bases and J by 0 bases, with 11 bases between them. This CDR3 contains 15 residues. Germline V gene data show CDR1 as SEHNR and CDR2 as FQNEAQ (reference sequence). The CDR3 is CASSHSESSYNEQFF. CDR3 coding DNA: TGTGCCAGCAGCCATTCAGAGAGCTCCTACAATGAGCAGTTCTTC.

The chain links TRBV29-1 to TRBJ2-7; TRBD1 matches at 7 bases. Germline V CDR1 and CDR2: SQVTM, ANQGSEA. With 5 bases clipped from V and 5 bases from J, the junction kept 15 bases outside the gene matches. The CDR3 length is 15 residues. The CDR3 sequence is CSVSDHRGYGDEQYF. The CDR3 DNA reads TGCAGCGTTTCAGACCACAGGGGATATGGGGACGAGCAGTACTTC.

This chain links TRBV27 with TRBJ1-2; unclear D gene. V dropped 5 bases and J dropped 7 bases, with 20 bases sitting between them. CDR1 is MNHEY and CDR2 is SMNVEV in the germline V gene (reference sequence). The CDR3 loop spans 15 amino acids. CDR3 sequence (DNA): TGTGCCAGCAGTCCAGACCCCTTGATCTCCTTTGGCTACACCTTC. This codes for CASSPDPLISFGYTF.

This chain links TRBV5-1 with TRBJ2-3; D gene unclear. The CDR3 is 14 amino acids. The ends were cut back, 9 bases at V and 1 base at J, with 15 bases in the middle. The germline V gene encodes CDR1 SGHRS and CDR2 YFSETQ. The CDR3 DNA is TGCGCCACCCATGAAGAGGTCGGCACAGATACGCAGTATTTT. As protein: CATHEEVGTDTQYF.

J is TRBJ2-7 and V is TRBV29-1, with D uncertain. V was shortened by 5 bases and J by 6 bases, with 8 bases between the two germline ends. The CDR3 runs to 10 residues. CDR1 and CDR2 from the germline V gene are SQVTM and ANQGSEA. Here the CDR3 DNA reads TGCAGCGTTATATCGTCCGAGCAGTACTTC. This sequence encodes CSVISSEQYF.